This entry features one T cell receptor beta chain sequence. What it binds is not known. The CDR3 is made up of 14 amino acids. With V trimmed by 3 bases and J by 5 bases, 0 bases remained unmatched. The germline gives CDR1 LNHDA, CDR2 SQIVND (reference sequence). The entry originates in a study of cytomegalovirus exposure and HLA in healthy donors. Study findings and constraints: V- and J-gene trimming of TCR beta was linked (in a later analysis) to a missense DCLRE1C variant. Roughly uniform depth of sequencing across donors was assumed in presence/absence analyses.

60 Vbeta and 13 Jbeta primers were used in PCR. Libraries were prepared by immunoSEQ multiplex PCR; TCRdb keeps only in-frame clonotypes and omits some of them. Among about 200,000 clones listed, around three quarters were seen once. Sequencing input: PBMCs. The chain has TRBV19 and TRBJ2-2, with TRBD1 identical over 10 bases. The source is a man aged 30 to 45 in good health and CMV-seronegative. The CDR3 here is CASSMGQGTGELFF. The CDR3 DNA sequence: TGTGCCAGTAGTATGGGACAGGGGACCGGGGAGCTGTTTTTT.